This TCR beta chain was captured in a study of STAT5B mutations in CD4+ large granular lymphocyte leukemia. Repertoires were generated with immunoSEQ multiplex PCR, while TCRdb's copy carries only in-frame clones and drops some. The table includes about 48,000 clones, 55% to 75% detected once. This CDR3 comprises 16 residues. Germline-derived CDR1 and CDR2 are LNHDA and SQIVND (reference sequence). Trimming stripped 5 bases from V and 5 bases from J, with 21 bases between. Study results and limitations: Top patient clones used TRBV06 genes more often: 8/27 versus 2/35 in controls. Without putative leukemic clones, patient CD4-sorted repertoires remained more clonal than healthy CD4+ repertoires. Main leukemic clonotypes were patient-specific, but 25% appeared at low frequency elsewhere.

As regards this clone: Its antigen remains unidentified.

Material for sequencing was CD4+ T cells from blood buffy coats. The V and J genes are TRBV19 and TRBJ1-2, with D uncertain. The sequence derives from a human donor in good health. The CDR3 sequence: CASSEKGRTSFYGYTF. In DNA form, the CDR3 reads TGTGCCAGTAGTGAAAAAGGCAGGACCTCCTTTTATGGCTACACCTTC.